This passage covers 22 T cell receptor beta chains from one sample sequenced in a study of T-cell reconstitution after alpha-beta-depleted transplantation in children (dated by TCRdb to 2016 to 2017). The method behind the library was PCR. Reads for this sample came from an Illumina HiSeq 2500. TCR libraries were prepared with molecular barcoding, using unique molecular identifiers to normalize TCRbeta repertoire quantification. The public reads were run again by TCRdb, first through fastp at Q25 and then through MiXCR, and only productive beta chains were kept. When rows share a CDR3 protein, they turn into one entry using the most common DNA and genes. In all, the sample holds about a million distinct CDR3 sequences, and roughly 29% of those were seen once. The top ten constitute 28% of the sample. Sample treatment or condition, as interpreted from the label and publication: allogeneic hematopoietic cell transplantation with graft depleted of TCRalphabeta T cells and CD19 B cells.

The sequenced sample was PBMCs, mostly from graft donor cells, obtained 360 days after TCRalphabeta/CD19-depleted stem cell transplant. These receptors were taken from a boy younger than two who had a stem cell transplant for SCID, so the T cells may come from the graft donor.

This clonotype was observed at least ten times. V and J are TRBV27 and TRBJ1-6; no firm D call. The CDR3 is 14 residues long. Germline V gives CDR1 MNHEY, CDR2 SMNVEV (reference sequence). The V gene lost 4 bases and the J gene lost 9 bases, with 13 bases spanning the gap. The CDR3 DNA is TGTGCCAGCAGTTATCAGGATCTCGGTTCACCCCTCCACTTT. Its translation: CASSYQDLGSPLHF.

This clonotype came up a few times. For the CDR3, the DNA is TGTGCCAGCAGTTACATTGACAGGGTCGAAAAACTGTTTTTT. This sequence encodes CASSYIDRVEKLFF. The genes are TRBV6-5 and TRBJ1-4, with 7 bases identical to TRBD1. Germline loops: CDR1 MNHEY, CDR2 SVGAGI. This CDR3 is 14 amino acids long. The ends lost 2 bases at V and 8 bases at J; junction bases unmatched: 5.

This clonotype was counted ten times or more. The J gene is TRBJ2-5, the V gene TRBV7-8; perhaps TRBD1 as D (6 bases). CDR1 is SGHVS and CDR2 is FQNEAQ in the germline V gene. Trimming pared 5 bases from V and 5 bases from J, leaving 15 bases between. The CDR3 length is 14 residues. The CDR3 reads CASSTGQRIETQYF. CDR3 DNA sequence: TGTGCCAGCAGCACCGGACAGCGCATCGAGACCCAGTACTTC.

In DNA, the CDR3 is TGTGCCATCAGTGAGTCGGGCAGGGGAGGCAACGAGCAGTACTTC. Translated, it gives CAISESGRGGNEQYF. V is TRBV10-3 and J is TRBJ2-7, with D perhaps TRBD1 or TRBD2 (6 bases each). The germline V gene encodes CDR1 ENHRY and CDR2 SYGVKD. V shed 0 bases and J shed 5 bases, with 14 bases lying between them. The CDR3 totals 15 residues.

The V and J genes are TRBV4-2 and TRBJ2-7; 7 positions match TRBD2. V shed 0 bases and J 6 bases; nucleotides not matched to a gene: 11. Germline V CDR1 and CDR2: LGHNA, YNFKEQ. CDR3 size: 16 residues. The CDR3, as DNA: TGTGCCAGCAGCCAAGATGCGCCCGCGGGGGTAGGCGAGCAGTACTTC. Its protein product is CASSQDAPAGVGEQYF.

This rearrangement joins TRBV20-1 to TRBJ2-3; 7 nucleotides agree with TRBD1. Losses at the gene ends were 6 bases for V and 2 bases for J; bases not matched to a gene: 11. This CDR3 has 15 residues. The germline gives CDR1 DFQATT, CDR2 SNEGSKA (reference sequence). CDR3 DNA: TGCAGTGCCGCTGAGATGACAGGGAACACAGATACGCAGTATTTT. The encoded protein is CSAAEMTGNTDTQYF.

The chain recombines TRBV4-1 with TRBJ1-5; 7 nucleotides line up with TRBD1. CDR3 length: 17 residues. Germline values: CDR1 MGHRA, CDR2 YSYEKL. With V trimmed by 5 bases and J by 6 bases, 16 bases remained unmatched. CDR3: CASSSDPDRAGVQPQHF. Written as DNA, the CDR3 is TGCGCCAGCAGCTCCGACCCCGACAGGGCTGGGGTTCAGCCCCAGCATTTT.

V is TRBV29-1 and J is TRBJ2-3; maybe TRBD2 (6 bases). V was cut by 7 bases and J by 3 bases, with 17 bases left in between. Per germline, CDR1 SQVTM and CDR2 ANQGSEA. This CDR3 spans 14 amino acids. The CDR3 DNA sequence: TGCAGCGCCCGGCGAGGGAGGAGGACAGATACGCAGTATTTT. It encodes CSARRGRRTDTQYF.

The chain joins TRBV2 to TRBJ2-2, with TRBD1 matching 7 bases. The germline V gene encodes CDR1 SNHLY and CDR2 FYNNEI. V dropped 6 bases and J dropped 5; count of bases not matched to a gene: 12. This CDR3 comprises 16 residues. This CDR3 is CASRITGVARTGELFF. The CDR3 nucleotides are TGTGCCAGCAGAATTACAGGGGTAGCGAGGACCGGGGAGCTGTTTTTT. The complete variable domain, with remaining parts taken from reference TRBV2 and TRBJ2-2, reads EPEVTQTPSHQVTQMGQEVILRCVPISNHLYFYWYRQILGQKVEFLVSFYNNEISEKSEIFDDQFSVERPDGSNFTLKIRSTKLEDSAMYFCASRITGVARTGELFFGEGSRLTVL.

This clonotype appeared a few times. V and J are TRBV6-1 and TRBJ2-2; D might be TRBD2 (6 bases). V gave up 7 bases and J gave up 6 bases, with 12 bases separating them. Germline V CDR1 and CDR2: MNHNS, SASEGT. The CDR3 covers 13 residues. The CDR3 reads CASNGGLSGELFF. CDR3 in DNA: TGTGCCAGCAATGGGGGGTTATCCGGGGAGCTGTTTTTT.

V and J are TRBV12-3 or TRBV12-4 and TRBJ2-3; D remains unclear. Trimming stripped 11 bases from V and 3 bases from J, with 15 bases between. The CDR3 is 13 residues long. The CDR3 sequence: CASAPRHTDTQYF. The CDR3 nucleotides are TGTGCCTCGGCCCCTAGGCATACAGATACGCAGTATTTT.

This clonotype was detected many times. Compared with germline, one end of the junction differs, possibly owing to a read error. The chain is built from TRBV4-1 and TRBJ1-1; the match to TRBD1 covers 9 bases. Germline CDR1 reads MGHRA; CDR2 reads YSYEKL. The CDR3 has 13 amino acids. As DNA, the CDR3 is TGTGCCAGCAGTCAGGACAGGGGTACTGAAGCTTTCTTT. Translation gives CASSQDRGTEAFF.

V gene TRBV27 combines with J gene TRBJ2-5; D unresolved. The CDR3 totals 14 residues. Trimming took 5 bases from V and 1 from J, leaving 11 bases between them. Looked up from germline, CDR1 is MNHEY and CDR2 is SMNVEV (reference sequence). The CDR3 DNA reads as TGTGCCAGCAGTGAAGGCCTATCCCAAGAGACCCAGTACTTC. Amino acids: CASSEGLSQETQYF.

This clonotype was counted only a few times. The rearrangement links TRBV2 to TRBJ2-7, with D unresolved. This CDR3 is 11 amino acids long. Germline V gene lookup returns CDR1 SNHLY and CDR2 FYNNEI. V gave up 4 bases and J gave up 7 bases, with 8 bases separating them. CDR3 DNA sequence: TGTGCCAGCAGTGCTAAGGGTGAGCAGTACTTC. It specifies CASSAKGEQYF.

The chain couples TRBV29-1 to TRBJ2-2; D may be TRBD1 or TRBD2 (5 bases each). CDR1 and CDR2 (germline): SQVTM, ANQGSEA. Trimming removed 7 bases at V and 9 bases at J, with 21 bases between. The length of the CDR3 is 14 residues. CDR3 DNA sequence: TGCAGCGCTGGCCAGGGCTGGGAGACCCGGGAGCTGTTTTTT. It specifies CSAGQGWETRELFF.

This chain uses TRBV5-1 with TRBJ1-1; possible D gene TRBD1, 5 bases. Trimming pared 3 bases from V and 6 bases from J, leaving 12 bases between. This CDR3 has 13 residues. The germline gives CDR1 SGHRS, CDR2 YFSETQ. Written as DNA, the CDR3 is TGCGCCAGCAGCTGGGAGACGGGGGCTGAAGCTTTCTTT. It yields the protein CASSWETGAEAFF. The full variable domain, its missing parts supplied by reference TRBV5-1 and TRBJ1-1, is KAGVTQTPRYLIKTRGQQVTLSCSPISGHRSVSWYQQTPGQGLQFLFEYFSETQRNKGNFPGRFSGRQFSNSRSEMNVSTLELGDSALYLCASSWETGAEAFFGQGTRLTVV.

A few counts support this clonotype. CDR3 sequence reads: CASSENGVGELFF. DNA of the CDR3: TGTGCCAGCAGTGAAAATGGGGTCGGGGAGCTGTTTTTT. The gene calls are TRBV2 and TRBJ2-2; D is ambiguous. The germline V and J ends were trimmed by 2 bases and 7 bases, with 8 bases remaining between them. This CDR3 comprises 13 residues. CDR1 and CDR2 from the germline V gene are SNHLY and FYNNEI.

This clonotype was detected once. V gene TRBV7-7 combines with J gene TRBJ2-5; TRBD1 is a possible D gene (5 bases). The CDR3 runs 15 residues. Germline lookup yields CDR1 SSHAT and CDR2 FNYEAQ (reference sequence). V shed 5 bases and J shed 2 bases, with 15 bases lying between them. DNA of the CDR3: TGTGCCAGCAGCCAGGGTGGTTTGGGACAAGAGACCCAGTACTTC. This gives the protein CASSQGGLGQETQYF.

This chain connects TRBV10-3 to TRBJ2-7, with 7 positions matching TRBD1. In germline, CDR1 is ENHRY, CDR2 SYGVKD. There are 15 residues in the CDR3. Trimming cost V 4 bases and J 0 bases; bases outside gene matches: 6. The CDR3 region has the DNA TGTGCCATCAGTGCGGGACAGCCCCACTCCTACGAGCAGTACTTC. The encoded protein is CAISAGQPHSYEQYF.

This clonotype was seen a few times. The gene calls are TRBV7-2 and TRBJ2-7, with D uncertain. CDR3 length: 14 amino acids. Trimming pared 3 bases from V and 2 bases from J, leaving 11 bases between. CDR1 SGHTA and CDR2 FQGNSA come from the germline V gene. The CDR3 nucleotides are TGTGCCAGCAGCTTCGGAATAAGGACCTACGAGCAGTACTTC. Its protein product is CASSFGIRTYEQYF.

This clonotype was observed a handful of times. The rearrangement joins TRBV12-3 or TRBV12-4 to TRBJ1-1; 12 nucleotides line up with TRBD1. The CDR3 contains 18 residues. V lost 1 base to trimming and J lost 4 bases; unmatched junction nucleotides: 10. The CDR3 DNA sequence: TGTGCCAGCAGTTTAGGCCCCGGGACAGGGGGCCTGGTCACTGAAGCTTTCTTT. As protein: CASSLGPGTGGLVTEAFF.

This chain links TRBV7-9 with TRBJ2-1; no definite D call. This CDR3 comprises 17 residues. V lost 7 bases and J lost 7, with 26 bases in between. Germline CDR1 SEHNR, CDR2 FQNEAQ (reference sequence). The CDR3 reads CASNKIMSAAIDNEQFF. The CDR3 coding sequence is TGTGCCAGCAACAAAATAATGTCGGCAGCGATCGATAATGAGCAGTTCTTC.